The T cell receptor (beta chain) under discussion was sequenced for a study of identical twins. General study results and limits: Out-of-frame alpha sequences shared by twins showed excess low generation probability. While abundant cord blood beta clonotypes carried fewer insertions, memory repertoires showed no such pattern.

Healthy Caucasians provided all donations. After template switching added a universal primer site, the resulting cDNA carried unique molecular identifiers. TCRdb recomputed calls from the 5' RACE reads with MiXCR, one row per CDR3 protein. The repertoire has roughly 570,000 distinct CDR3 sequences, approximately 10% of them found once; the top ten carry 2.5% to 3%. Worth noting for this clonotype: Its antigen is currently unknown.

V was shortened by 2 bases and J by 7 bases, with 9 bases between the two germline ends. There are 13 residues in the CDR3. CDR1 SGHNT and CDR2 YENEEA come from the germline V gene. The data also belong to a second study, concerning yellow fever vaccine responses in identical twins.

The genes are TRBV11-3 and TRBJ1-5; D unclear. Sequencing used PBMCs. The receptor was isolated from a woman under 30 in good health. The CDR3 DNA follows: TGTGCCAGCAGCTTAAGTTATGGGCAGCCCCAGCATTTT. Residues: CASSLSYGQPQHF. The full variable domain, completed using reference TRBV11-3 and TRBJ1-5, is EAGVVQSPRYKIIEKKQPVAFWCNPISGHNTLYWYLQNLGQGPELLIRYENEEAVDDSQLPKDRFSAERLKGVDSTLKIQPAELGDSAVYLCASSLSYGQPQHFGDGTRLSIL.